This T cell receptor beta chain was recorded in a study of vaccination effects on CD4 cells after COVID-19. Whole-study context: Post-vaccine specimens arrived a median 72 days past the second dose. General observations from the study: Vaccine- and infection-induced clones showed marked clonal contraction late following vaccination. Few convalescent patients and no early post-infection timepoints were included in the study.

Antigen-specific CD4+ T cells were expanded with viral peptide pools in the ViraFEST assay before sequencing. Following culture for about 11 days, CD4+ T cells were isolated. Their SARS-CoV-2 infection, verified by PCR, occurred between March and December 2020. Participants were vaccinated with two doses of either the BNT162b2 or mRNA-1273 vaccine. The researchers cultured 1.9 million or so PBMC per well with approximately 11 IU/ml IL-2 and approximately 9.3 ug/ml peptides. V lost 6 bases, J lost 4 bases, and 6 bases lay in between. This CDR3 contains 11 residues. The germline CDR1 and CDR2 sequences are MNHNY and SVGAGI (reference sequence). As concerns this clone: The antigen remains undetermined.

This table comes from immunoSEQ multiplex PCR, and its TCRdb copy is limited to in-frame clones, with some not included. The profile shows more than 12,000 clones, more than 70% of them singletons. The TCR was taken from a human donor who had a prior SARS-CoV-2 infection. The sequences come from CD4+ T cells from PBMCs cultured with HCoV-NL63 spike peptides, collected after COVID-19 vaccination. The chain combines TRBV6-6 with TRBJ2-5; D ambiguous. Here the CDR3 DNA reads TGTGCCAGCAGGCAAACAGAGACCCAGTACTTC. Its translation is CASRQTETQYF.